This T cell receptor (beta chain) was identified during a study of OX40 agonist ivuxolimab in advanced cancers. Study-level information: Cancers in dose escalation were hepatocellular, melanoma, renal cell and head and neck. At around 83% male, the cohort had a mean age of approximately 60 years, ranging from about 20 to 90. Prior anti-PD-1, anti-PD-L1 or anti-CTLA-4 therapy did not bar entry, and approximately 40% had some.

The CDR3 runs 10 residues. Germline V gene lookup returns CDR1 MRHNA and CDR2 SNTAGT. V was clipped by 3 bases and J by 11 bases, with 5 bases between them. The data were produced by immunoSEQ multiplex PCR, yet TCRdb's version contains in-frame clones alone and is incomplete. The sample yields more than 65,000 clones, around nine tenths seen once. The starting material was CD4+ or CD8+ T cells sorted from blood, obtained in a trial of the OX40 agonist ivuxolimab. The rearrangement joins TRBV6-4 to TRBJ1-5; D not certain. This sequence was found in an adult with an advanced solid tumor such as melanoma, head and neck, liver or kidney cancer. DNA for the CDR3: TGTGCCAGCAGTGAGCAGACCCAGCATTTT. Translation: CASSEQTQHF.